This TCR beta chain was retrieved from a study of blood T cell repertoires in COVID-19 (dated by TCRdb to the early 2020s). For the wider study: Samples covering the acute and convalescent phases of COVID-19 were provided by collaborators in the United States, Italy and Spain. The prospective study material was composed of cDNA or gDNA derived from T cells, B-cell-depleted T cells, or PBMCs. Subjects who had been exposed to COVID-19, were actively infected with it, or had recovered from it provided the deeply sampled blood TCRbeta repertoires that made up the dataset. A freely available public database, intended as a resource for researchers studying the immune response to SARS-CoV-2, is where the repertoires were released. The samples were drawn from two sources: the first 160 participants of the ongoing ImmuneRACE study, and 1,254 subjects contributed by 6 global collaborators. Sample metadata almost always included a de-identified subject ID, COVID-19 status, age in years and sex. Where HLA class I and class II types were available, the types were taken from metadata supplied by the sample provider, not from assay-based typing. Summary of the overall study and its limitations: The amount of clinical and demographic metadata varied by source and participant and was provided uncurated.

Concerning this clone: Its antigen has not been determined. Base qualities were left out, and no much larger clone turns up one base away.

The germline V gene encodes CDR1 MGHRA and CDR2 YSYEKL. The V and J ends are trimmed by 0 bases and 6 bases, leaving 8 bases between them. The CDR3 holds 14 amino acids from the cysteine to the phenylalanine. Kept here is only the CDR3 DNA, which spans 42 bases and is read in frame from base 1. The immunoSEQ Assay, a bias-controlled multiplex PCR, was used to amplify TCRbeta CDR3 regions from genomic DNA. As for the authors' bioinformatics: The number of nucleated cells in each sample was estimated by amplification of reference gene primers within the assay. To quantify the absolute abundance of each unique TCRbeta CDR3 rearrangement, sequence reads were collapsed and filtered. Productive Simpson clonality was computed per sample as the square root of Simpson's diversity index over productive rearrangements. TCRdb provides this immuneACCESS table in a form limited to in-frame rearrangements. Some clones are lacking; in checked studies, under half of them reflect an unresolved V gene, and why the rest are absent is not known. D and trimming were read from the DNA, whereas the V and J calls and clone size are those reported in that table. In this sample the table shows around 220,000 clones, over 80% of which occur a single time. Approximately 7.3% of the sample lies in the top ten.

Enrolling through a virtual design, the prospective study's participants ranged in age from roughly 18 to 89 years and lived across roughly 24 United States geographic areas. Cohort assignment in the prospective study relied on participant-reported clinical history from a screening survey and a study questionnaire. For ImmuneRACE Cohort 3, a participant was defined as recovered based on two consecutive negative NP/OP PCR tests, clearance by a healthcare professional, or resolution of symptoms. Mobile phlebotomists in the prospective study collected whole blood, serum and a nasopharyngeal or oropharyngeal swab from every participant. Prospective study participants could optionally give additional blood draws and questionnaires over an approximately two-month period. Prospective study blood samples were shipped either frozen or at room temperature before DNA extraction.

Sequenced material: PBMCs or T cells enriched from blood (not recorded which). The sequence came from a middle-aged woman who had recovered from COVID-19. Rearrangement joined TRBV4-1 to TRBJ2-2; the best D guess is TRBD2, with 6 bases matching. The CDR3 loop reads CASSQELAAGELFF. The DNA sequence follows: TGCGCCAGCAGCCAAGAACTAGCCGCCGGGGAGCTGTTTTTT.